This is a list of T cell receptor beta chains from one sample in a study of vaccination effects on CD4 cells after COVID-19. Data came from immunoSEQ multiplex PCR; TCRdb stores just in-frame clones and leaves some out. The sample lists 77,000 or so clones, roughly 79% occurring once. Their cognate antigens are unknown. The material sequenced was CD4+ T cells from PBMCs cultured with SARS-CoV-2 spike peptides, taken before COVID-19 vaccination. These receptor sequences come from a human donor who received a COVID-19 vaccine. Both conserved end residues are part of each CDR3. D genes are given only for firm matches. The size field is filled for only some rows; it gives once, few, many or a size class.

J	D	V	size	DNA	CDR3
TRBJ1-2	TRBD1	TRBV20-1	NA	TGCAGTGCTAGTCAACAAGGACAGGGGGCAAAAGGGGGAGGCTACACCTTC	CSASQQGQGAKGGGYTF
TRBJ2-1	TRBD1	TRBV6-5	NA	TGTGCCAGCAGTTTAACAGGGGCGTACAATGAGCAGTTCTTC	CASSLTGAYNEQFF
TRBJ2-5	TRBD2	TRBV10-2	NA	TGCGCCAGCATAGGGACTAGCGGGGGGCGAAATCAAGAGACCCAGTACTTC	CASIGTSGGRNQETQYF
TRBJ1-3	NA	TRBV7-2	NA	TGTGCCACCCCTAACCTTCAGGGGAACACCATATATTTT	CATPNLQGNTIYF
TRBJ1-1	NA	TRBV2	few	TGTGCCAGCTGGTGGCAGGGGAACACTGAAGCTTTCTTT	CASWWQGNTEAFF
TRBJ1-4	NA	TRBV6-1	NA	TGTGCCAGCAGTGATGGTCGTTTGAATAATGAAAAACTGTTTTTT	CASSDGRLNNEKLFF
TRBJ2-3	NA	TRBV7-2	NA	TGTGCCAGCAGCTTAGGGCCCGGGGGTAGCACATATACGCAGTATTTT	CASSLGPGGSTYTQYF
TRBJ2-5	TRBD2	TRBV29-1	NA	TGCAGCGTACCGAGCGGGGGGTACCAAGAGACCCAGTACTTC	CSVPSGGYQETQYF
TRBJ1-6	TRBD1	TRBV30	NA	TGTGCCTGGAGTACAGGGACAGTTAATTCACCCCTCCACTTT	CAWSTGTVNSPLHF
TRBJ2-3	TRBD1	TRBV2	NA	TGTGCCAGCATCCTACACAGGGACAGGGTGTATTTT	CASILHRDRVYF
TRBJ1-2	TRBD1	TRBV20-1	NA	TGCAGTGCTAGTGGAGGGGGCGCTGAGAACTATGGCTACACCTTC	CSASGGGAENYGYTF
TRBJ2-5	NA	TRBV3-1/TRBV3-2	NA	TGTGCCAGCAGCCTCACCGGGACAAAAAACCAAGAGACCCAGTACTTC	CASSLTGTKNQETQYF
TRBJ2-5	TRBD2	TRBV6-6	NA	TGTGCCAGCAGGATAGCGGGGGGCAGGGAGACCCAGTACTTC	CASRIAGGRETQYF
TRBJ2-2	NA	TRBV6-1	NA	TGTGCCAGCAGTGAGGGGACCGGGGAGCTGTTTTTT	CASSEGTGELFF
TRBJ2-5	NA	TRBV5-1	NA	TGCGCCAGCAGCTCCGGACGGTTGATACAAGAGACCCAGTACTTC	CASSSGRLIQETQYF